One T cell receptor (beta chain) is described in this entry. In the source study's methods: Cell counts per sample came from amplifying reference gene primers. The data were produced by immunoSEQ multiplex PCR, yet TCRdb's version contains in-frame clones alone and is incomplete. That table furnishes V, J and clone size, whereas the DNA furnished D and trimming. The data hold hundreds of thousands of clones, with roughly 86% observed a single time. The V gene lost 2 bases and the J gene lost 13 bases, with 18 bases spanning the gap. The CDR3 consists of 14 residues. Germline values: CDR1 MNHEY, CDR2 SVGAGI. The data were obtained in a study of blood T cell repertoires in COVID-19. Background on the study: Specimens from acute and convalescent COVID-19 originated in the United States, Italy and Spain. PBMCs, B-cell-depleted T cells, or T cells provided the cDNA or gDNA that made up the material.

This rearrangement joins TRBV6-5 to TRBJ2-1; a possible D gene is TRBD1 (5 bases). This TCR came from a woman in her fifties or sixties who had recovered from COVID-19. The sample was peripheral blood. The CDR3 nucleotides are TGTGCCAGCAGTTACGGAGACAGAGACCACTTCCAGTTCTTC. This gives the protein CASSYGDRDHFQFF.